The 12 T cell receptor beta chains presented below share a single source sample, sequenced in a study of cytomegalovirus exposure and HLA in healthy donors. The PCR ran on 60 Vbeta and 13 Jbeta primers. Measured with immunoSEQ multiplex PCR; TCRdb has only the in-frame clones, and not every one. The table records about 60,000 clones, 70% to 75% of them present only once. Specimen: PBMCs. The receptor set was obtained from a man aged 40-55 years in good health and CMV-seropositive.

The DNA for the CDR3 is TGTGCTAGTGGCGAACAAGACACCGGGGAGCTGTTTTTT. It codes for CASGEQDTGELFF. The chain joins TRBV12-5 to TRBJ2-2; D not resolved. Per germline, CDR1 LGHNT and CDR2 FRNRAP. The CDR3 length is 13 residues. Trimming pared 6 bases from V and 3 bases from J, leaving 8 bases between.

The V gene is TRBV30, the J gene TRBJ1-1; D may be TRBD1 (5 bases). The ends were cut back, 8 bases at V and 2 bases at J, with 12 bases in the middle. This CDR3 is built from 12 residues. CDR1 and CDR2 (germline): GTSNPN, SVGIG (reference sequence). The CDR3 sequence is CAAGRGNTEAFF. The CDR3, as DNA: TGTGCCGCGGGAAGGGGTAACACTGAAGCTTTCTTT.

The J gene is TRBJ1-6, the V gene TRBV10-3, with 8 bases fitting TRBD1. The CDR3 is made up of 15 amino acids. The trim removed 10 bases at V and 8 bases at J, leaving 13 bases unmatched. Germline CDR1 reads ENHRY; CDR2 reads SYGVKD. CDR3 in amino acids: CATGKTGGTDSPLHF. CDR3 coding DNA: TGTGCCACCGGGAAAACAGGGGGGACCGATTCACCCCTCCACTTT.

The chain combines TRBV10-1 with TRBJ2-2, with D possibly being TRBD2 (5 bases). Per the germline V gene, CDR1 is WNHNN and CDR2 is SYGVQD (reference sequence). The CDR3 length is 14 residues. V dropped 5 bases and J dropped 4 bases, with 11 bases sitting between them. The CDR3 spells CASSIGIPTGELFF. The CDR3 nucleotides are TGCGCCAGCAGTATCGGGATTCCCACCGGGGAGCTGTTTTTT.

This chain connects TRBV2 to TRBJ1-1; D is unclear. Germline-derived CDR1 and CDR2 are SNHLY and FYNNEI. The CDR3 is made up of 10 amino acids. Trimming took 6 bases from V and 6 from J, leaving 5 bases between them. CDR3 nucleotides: TGTGCCAGCAGGAAGCCTGAAGCTTTCTTT. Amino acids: CASRKPEAFF.

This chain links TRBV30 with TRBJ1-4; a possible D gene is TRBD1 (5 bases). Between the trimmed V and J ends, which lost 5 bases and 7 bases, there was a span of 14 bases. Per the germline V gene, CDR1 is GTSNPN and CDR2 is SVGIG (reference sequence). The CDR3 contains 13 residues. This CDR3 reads CAWGRRQLEKLFF. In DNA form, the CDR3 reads TGTGCCTGGGGCCGCCGACAGCTTGAAAAACTGTTTTTT.

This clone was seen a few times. In nucleotides, the CDR3 is TGCGCCAGCAGCCAACCTCGACTGAGCGGTAGCAATCAGCCCCAGCATTTT. Its protein product is CASSQPRLSGSNQPQHF. The genes are TRBV4-1 and TRBJ1-5; D remains ambiguous. The germline V gene has CDR1 MGHRA and CDR2 YSYEKL. Trimming left V 2 bases short and J 0 bases short, with 14 bases between. There are 17 residues in the CDR3.

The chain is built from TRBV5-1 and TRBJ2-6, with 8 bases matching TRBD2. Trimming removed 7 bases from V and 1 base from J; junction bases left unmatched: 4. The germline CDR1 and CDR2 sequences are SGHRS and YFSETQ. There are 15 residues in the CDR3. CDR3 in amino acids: CASWPGGSGANVLTF. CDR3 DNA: TGCGCCAGCTGGCCGGGGGGGTCTGGGGCCAACGTCCTGACTTTC.

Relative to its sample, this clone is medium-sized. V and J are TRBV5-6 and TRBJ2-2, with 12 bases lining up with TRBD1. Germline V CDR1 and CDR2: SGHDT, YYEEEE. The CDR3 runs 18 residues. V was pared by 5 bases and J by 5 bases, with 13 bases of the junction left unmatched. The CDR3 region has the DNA TGTGCCAGCAGTCGTCCCGGGACAGGGGGCATAGGAACCGGGGAGCTGTTTTTT. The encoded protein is CASSRPGTGGIGTGELFF.

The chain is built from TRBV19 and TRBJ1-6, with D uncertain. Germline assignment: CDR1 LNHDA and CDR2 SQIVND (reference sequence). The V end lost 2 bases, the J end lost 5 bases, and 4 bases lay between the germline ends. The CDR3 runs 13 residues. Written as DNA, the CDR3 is TGTGCCAGTAGTATACTCGATAATTCACCCCTCCACTTT. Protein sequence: CASSILDNSPLHF.

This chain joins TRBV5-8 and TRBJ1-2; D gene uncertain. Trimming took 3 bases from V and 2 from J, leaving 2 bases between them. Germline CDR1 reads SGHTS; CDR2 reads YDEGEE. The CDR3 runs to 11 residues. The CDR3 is CASSSNYGYTF. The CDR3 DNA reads TGTGCCAGCAGCTCGAACTATGGCTACACCTTC. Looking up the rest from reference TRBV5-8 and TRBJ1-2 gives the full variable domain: EAGVTQSPTHLIKTRGQQATLRCSPISGHTSVYWYQQALGLGLQFLLWYDEGEERNRGNFPPRFSGRQFPNYSSELNVNALELEDSALYLCASSSNYGYTFGSGTRLTVV.

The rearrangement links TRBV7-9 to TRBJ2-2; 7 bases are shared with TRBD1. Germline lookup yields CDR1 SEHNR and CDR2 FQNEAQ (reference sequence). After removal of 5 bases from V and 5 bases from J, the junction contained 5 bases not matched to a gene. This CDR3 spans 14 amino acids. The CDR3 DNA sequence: TGTGCCAGCAGCACACCGGGACAGACCGGGGAGCTGTTTTTT. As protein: CASSTPGQTGELFF. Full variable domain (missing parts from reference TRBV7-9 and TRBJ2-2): DTGVSQNPRHKITKRGQNVTFRCDPISEHNRLYWYRQTLGQGPEFLTYFQNEAQLEKSRLLSDRFSAERPKGSFSTLEIQRTEQGDSAMYLCASSTPGQTGELFFGEGSRLTVL.